This is a list of T cell receptor beta chains from one sample in a study of PD-1 blockade in mismatch repair-deficient tumors. TCRdb's table, derived via immunoSEQ multiplex PCR, lists solely in-frame clones and lacks some. Here the sample spans some 15,000 clones, more than 65% being singletons. The material was PBMCs, obtained approximately 14 weeks after starting pembrolizumab. These receptors were obtained from an adult with mismatch repair-deficient cancer. CDR3s include the opening cysteine and the closing phenylalanine or tryptophan. The order of the fields is D gene, clone size, J gene, V gene, CDR3 DNA, CDR3 protein. D genes are given only for firm matches. The size field is filled for only some rows; it gives once, few, many or a size class.

>TRBD1|.|TRBJ1-5|TRBV6-1
TGTGCCAGCATCATGACAGGGAATCAGCCCCAGCATTTT
CASIMTGNQPQHF
>TRBD1|.|TRBJ2-2|TRBV7-2
TGTGCCAGCAGCTGGCGGACAGGCTCCGCCGGGGAGCTGTTTTTT
CASSWRTGSAGELFF
>.|.|TRBJ1-2|TRBV5-1
TGCGCCAGCAGCTTGGCCCGGGAGATCTATGGCTACACCTTC
CASSLAREIYGYTF
>TRBD1|.|TRBJ1-1|TRBV18
TGTGCCAGCTCACCCGGCACAGGGGGAGTGAACACTGAAGCTTTCTTT
CASSPGTGGVNTEAFF
>TRBD1|.|TRBJ1-3|TRBV10-3
TGTGCCACTACAGGGGTCTCTGGAAACACCATATATTTT
CATTGVSGNTIYF
>TRBD2|.|TRBJ2-7|TRBV11-2
TGTGCCAGCAGCTTAGGGCTGGGAGCGGGACTCTCCTACGAGCAGTACTTC
CASSLGLGAGLSYEQYF
>.|.|TRBJ1-6|TRBV30
TGTGCCTGGAGTGTAGCTAATGGGGCCGAACCCCTCCACTTT
CAWSVANGAEPLHF
>TRBD2|.|TRBJ2-7|TRBV6-5
TGTGCCAGCAGTGTTGCTGCGGGGGGAGCCTACGAGCAGTACTTC
CASSVAAGGAYEQYF
>TRBD2|.|TRBJ2-5|TRBV5-1
TGCGCCAGCAGCTTGGAGGGACTAACTACGACCCAGTACTTC
CASSLEGLTTTQYF
>.|few|TRBJ1-5|TRBV5-1
TGCGCCAGCAGCCCGGGGATCAGCAATCAGCCCCAGCATTTT
CASSPGISNQPQHF
>.|once|TRBJ1-5|TRBV18
TGTGCCAGCTCACCGGCGTGGGAGCAGCCCCAGCATTTT
CASSPAWEQPQHF
>.|once|TRBJ2-1|TRBV5-1
TGCGCCAGCAGCAGCGGGACAGGCAATCGGAACAATGAGCAGTTCTTC
CASSSGTGNRNNEQFF
>.|.|TRBJ1-6|TRBV7-9
TGTGCCAGCAGCGAACGGGACTTTATGAGCTCCTATAATTCACCCCTCCACTTT
CASSERDFMSSYNSPLHF
>TRBD2|once|TRBJ2-7|TRBV2
TGTGCCAGCAGTAGCGGGAGGGAGGGCTACGAGCAGTACTTC
CASSSGREGYEQYF
>TRBD1|.|TRBJ2-2|TRBV4-1
TGCGCCAGCAGCCAAGATGAGGGGGCTACGGCCGGGGAGCTGTTTTTT
CASSQDEGATAGELFF
>TRBD1|.|TRBJ2-1|TRBV28
TGTGCCAGCAACCGTGGGACAGGGGGCTGGGAACAGTTCTTC
CASNRGTGGWEQFF
>TRBD2|.|TRBJ2-3|TRBV7-9
TGTGCCACAAGACTAGCGGGATTAGATACGCAGTATTTT
CATRLAGLDTQYF
>.|.|TRBJ1-1|TRBV29-1
TGCAGCGTTGTGAGAACAGGGTTGGGCACTGAAGCTTTCTTT
CSVVRTGLGTEAFF
>.|.|TRBJ1-2|TRBV19
TGTGCCATATACGGGGATGAGCATGGCTACACCTTC
CAIYGDEHGYTF
>TRBD1|.|TRBJ2-5|TRBV5-8
TGTGCCAGCAGCCCCAGACAGGGCCAAGAGACCCAGTACTTC
CASSPRQGQETQYF
>.|.|TRBJ2-5|TRBV9
TGTGCCAGCAGCGCACGCCCCGGGACTGAAGAGACCCAGTACTTC
CASSARPGTEETQYF
>TRBD2|.|TRBJ2-2|TRBV7-2
TGTGCCAGCAGCTTTTGGGCGGGAGGAACCGGGGAGCTGTTTTTT
CASSFWAGGTGELFF
>.|.|TRBJ2-5|TRBV28
TGTGCCAGCAGTCTCCCCCAGGGCGCCAGGGAGACCCAGTACTTC
CASSLPQGARETQYF
>TRBD1|.|TRBJ2-7|TRBV5-1
TGCGCCAGCAGCTTTGGGACAGCCTACGAGCAGTACTTC
CASSFGTAYEQYF
>.|.|TRBJ2-7|TRBV15
TGTGCCACCAGCAGTATAGTAAGATACGAGCAGTACTTC
CATSSIVRYEQYF
>TRBD2|.|TRBJ2-3|TRBV10-3
TGTGCCATCGGAGCGGGAGGGCCTTTCACAGATACGCAGTATTTT
CAIGAGGPFTDTQYF
>TRBD2|few|TRBJ2-7|TRBV2
TGTGCCAGCAGTGAGAAGGGACTAGCGGGAGTGGGAGAGCAGTACTTC
CASSEKGLAGVGEQYF
>TRBD2|.|TRBJ2-4|TRBV11-3
TGTGCCAGCAGCTTACGAGTAGCGGGAAACATTCAGTACTTC
CASSLRVAGNIQYF
>.|.|TRBJ2-7|TRBV11-3
TGTGCCAGCAGCTTCAGCTCCTACGAGCAGTACTTC
CASSFSSYEQYF
>TRBD2|.|TRBJ2-3|TRBV2
TGTGCCAGCAGTGTGTTAGCGGGAGGGGGAGATACGCAGTATTTT
CASSVLAGGGDTQYF
>.|.|TRBJ2-1|TRBV27
TGTGCCAGCAGTTTGCGAGGGAGAGAGGACAATGAGCAGTTCTTC
CASSLRGREDNEQFF
>TRBD1|.|TRBJ1-5|TRBV19
TGTGCCAGTCTCAGGACAGGGGGGAGTCAGCCCCAGCATTTT
CASLRTGGSQPQHF
>.|.|TRBJ2-3|TRBV5-6
TGTGCCAGCAGCATTACTAGCACAGATACGCAGTATTTT
CASSITSTDTQYF
>.|.|TRBJ2-1|TRBV27
TGTGCCAGCAGTTTACGACTGAGTAACAATGAGCAGTTCTTC
CASSLRLSNNEQFF
>TRBD1|.|TRBJ2-7|TRBV28
TGTGCCAGCAGTCTCAGGGGGTTCAGCTCCTACGAGCAGTACTTC
CASSLRGFSSYEQYF
>TRBD2|.|TRBJ2-5|TRBV15
TGTGCCACCAGCACGAGCTTTGGGCTAGCGGGACCCCAAGAGACCCAGTACTTC
CATSTSFGLAGPQETQYF
>TRBD1|.|TRBJ1-1|TRBV7-9
TGTGCCAGCAGCTTCACAGGGGACACTGAAGCTTTCTTT
CASSFTGDTEAFF
>TRBD1|once|TRBJ2-1|TRBV11-3
TGTGCCAGCAGCCCTCCGGGACAGCGATACAATGAGCAGTTCTTC
CASSPPGQRYNEQFF
>.|.|TRBJ2-5|TRBV30
TGTGCCTGGGGAGGGGCCGAAGAGACCCAGTACTTC
CAWGGAEETQYF